The 22 T cell receptor beta chains presented below share a single source sample, sequenced in a study of patients and donors after allogeneic stem cell transplantation. TCRdb analysed the RT-PCR reads with MiXCR anew, one entry per CDR3 protein. The table includes roughly 880,000 distinct CDR3 sequences, over 15% detected once. The sequencing sample was made of blood, either unsorted or a sorted T cell fraction (not recorded which). The receptors come from a human donor who was either an allogeneic HSCT recipient or a stem cell or donor lymphocyte infusion donor (not recorded which). It is not recorded whose cells these are; they may come from a transplant donor.

This clonotype was picked up a small number of times. V gene TRBV29-1 combines with J gene TRBJ1-4; D is unclear. This CDR3 is built from 12 residues. CDR1 is SQVTM, CDR2 ANQGSEA, per germline. V lost 3 bases and J 10 bases, leaving 12 bases between the germline ends. The CDR3 nucleotides read TGCAGCGTTGATGCCCTGACCGGAAAACTGTTTTTT. Translating it yields CSVDALTGKLFF.

The rearrangement uses TRBV18 and TRBJ1-2; D gene unclear. CDR1 is KGHSH, CDR2 LQKENI, per germline. CDR3 length equals 16 residues. V dropped 3 bases and J dropped 1 base, with 15 bases sitting between them. The DNA of the CDR3 is TGTGCCAGCTCACCCCTCGGAACGGAGGGTAACTATGGCTACACCTTC. Protein product: CASSPLGTEGNYGYTF.

This clonotype was detected only a few times. The chain combines TRBV9 with TRBJ2-3, with D possibly TRBD2 on 6 matching bases. The CDR3 is made up of 15 amino acids. CDR1 and CDR2 from the germline V gene are SGDLS and YYNGEE. The V end was cut by 0 bases, the J end by 6 bases, with 14 bases between. CDR3 loop: CASSVGRSSVDTQYF. The CDR3 coding sequence is TGTGCCAGCAGCGTAGGGCGGTCTAGCGTTGATACGCAGTATTTT. Using reference TRBV9 and TRBJ2-3 for the parts outside the CDR3, the full variable domain is DSGVTQTPKHLITATGQRVTLRCSPRSGDLSVYWYQQSLDQGLQFLIQYYNGEERAKGNILERFSAQQFPDLHSELNLSSLELGDSALYFCASSVGRSSVDTQYFGPGTRLTVL.

As DNA, the CDR3 is TGTGCCAGCAGTTACTCAAGATCGACAGACTTCTATGGCTACACCTTC. This encodes CASSYSRSTDFYGYTF. The chain combines TRBV6-5 with TRBJ1-2; TRBD1 is a possible D gene (5 bases). Between the trimmed V and J ends, which lost 0 bases and 4 bases, there was a span of 15 bases. The CDR3 runs to 16 residues. In germline, CDR1 is MNHEY, CDR2 SVGAGI.

The V call is TRBV11-2, the J call TRBJ1-1; 11 nucleotides line up with TRBD1. The CDR3 consists of 16 residues. CDR1 is SGHAT and CDR2 is FQNNGV in the germline V gene. J lost 5 bases, V lost 5 bases, and 10 bases had no gene match. The chain's CDR3 is CASSPVKGQGGTEAFF. The CDR3 region has the DNA TGTGCCAGCAGCCCAGTCAAGGGACAGGGGGGAACTGAAGCTTTCTTT.

The chain has TRBV6-1 and TRBJ1-1; D gene uncertain. The CDR3 consists of 16 residues. The ends were cut back, 6 bases at V and 1 base at J, with 18 bases in the middle. The germline V gene has CDR1 MNHNS and CDR2 SASEGT. CDR3 sequence reads: CASRRVGPSENTEAFF. CDR3 DNA sequence: TGTGCCAGCAGGCGGGTCGGTCCAAGCGAGAACACTGAAGCTTTCTTT.

This clonotype turned up a few times. The rearrangement uses TRBV4-2 and TRBJ2-1; 12 bases fit TRBD2. The CDR3 spans 20 residues. Looked up from germline, CDR1 is LGHNA and CDR2 is YNFKEQ. The V segment lost 1 base and the J segment 5 bases; nucleotides outside the gene matches: 15. The CDR3 sequence: CASSQVSPSSGGAPHNEQFF. The CDR3 DNA is TGTGCCAGCAGCCAAGTTTCCCCGTCTAGCGGGGGGGCCCCCCACAATGAGCAGTTCTTC.

This sequence joins TRBV7-2 and TRBJ2-3; 9 bases line up with TRBD2. CDR1 SGHTA and CDR2 FQGNSA come from the germline V gene. The CDR3 runs 16 residues. The junction had 5 bases not matched to a gene; V was cut back by 3 bases and J by 1 base. CDR3 loop: CASSFGGGAGTDTQYF. The CDR3 nucleotides read TGTGCCAGCAGCTTCGGCGGGGGGGCGGGCACAGATACGCAGTATTTT. The whole variable domain, filled in from reference TRBV7-2 and TRBJ2-3, reads GAGVSQSPSNKVTEKGKDVELRCDPISGHTALYWYRQSLGQGLEFLIYFQGNSAPDKSGLPSDRFSAERTGGSVSTLTIQRTQQEDSAVYLCASSFGGGAGTDTQYFGPGTRLTVL.

The rearrangement uses TRBV7-9 and TRBJ2-5; 9 bases match TRBD1. The CDR3 loop spans 16 amino acids. V shed 5 bases and J 1 base; nucleotides not matched to a gene: 8. CDR1 and CDR2 from the germline V gene are SEHNR and FQNEAQ (reference sequence). The DNA for the CDR3 is TGTGCCAGCAGCCCCGGACAGGGGATAACCCAAGAGACCCAGTACTTC. Protein: CASSPGQGITQETQYF.

This clonotype was seen only a few times. The chain carries TRBV7-9 and TRBJ2-5; D is unresolved. The length of the CDR3 is 14 residues. The ends were cut back, 1 base at V and 3 bases at J, with 9 bases in the middle. The germline V gene has CDR1 SEHNR and CDR2 FQNEAQ (reference sequence). The CDR3, as DNA: TGTGCCAGCAGCTTAGAAGTGGGCAAAGAGACCCAGTACTTC. The encoded protein is CASSLEVGKETQYF.

The sample holds many counts of this clonotype. The rearrangement joins TRBV10-3 to TRBJ2-3; the D gene is possibly TRBD2 (5 bases). Germline V gene lookup returns CDR1 ENHRY and CDR2 SYGVKD. The CDR3 is made up of 14 amino acids. V gave up 0 bases and J gave up 2 bases, with 6 bases separating them. CDR3 residues: CAISESRDTDTQYF. The CDR3 bases are TGTGCCATCAGTGAGTCGAGGGACACAGATACGCAGTATTTT.

The CDR3 DNA is TGTGCCAGCAGTTTAGACAACTCCTATGGCTACACCTTC. Translation: CASSLDNSYGYTF. This chain links TRBV12-3 or TRBV12-4 with TRBJ1-2; D gene uncertain. V was trimmed by 1 base and J by 4 bases, leaving 7 bases between them. CDR3 size: 13 residues.

The V and J genes are TRBV4-1 and TRBJ2-7; no clear D. Germline V gives CDR1 MGHRA, CDR2 YSYEKL. This CDR3 has 15 amino acids. Trimming cost V 1 base and J 3 bases, with 13 bases left between them. In nucleotides, the CDR3 is TGCGCCAGCAGCCAAGGCCTTGGACGGTTCTACGAGCAGTACTTC. Encoded protein: CASSQGLGRFYEQYF.

The chain carries TRBV5-1 and TRBJ2-4; D is undetermined. CDR1 is SGHRS and CDR2 is YFSETQ in the germline V gene. The V and J ends lost 3 bases and 4 bases respectively, with 8 bases between them. This CDR3 contains 13 residues. CDR3 sequence (DNA): TGCGCCAGCAGCTCAGACTCGAAAAACATTCAGTACTTC. Its protein is CASSSDSKNIQYF.

V and J are TRBV4-3 and TRBJ2-3, with 9 bases matching TRBD2. The germline CDR1 and CDR2 sequences are LGHNA and YSLEER. With 1 base clipped from V and 3 bases from J, the junction kept 8 bases outside the gene matches. The CDR3 length is 17 residues. CDR3 protein: CASSQGTSGGQTDTQYF. In DNA form, the CDR3 reads TGCGCCAGCAGCCAAGGGACGAGCGGGGGGCAGACAGATACGCAGTATTTT.

The gene calls are TRBV7-8 and TRBJ2-2; no clear D gene. The V and J ends lost 2 bases and 3 bases respectively, with 7 bases between them. Per germline, CDR1 SGHVS and CDR2 FQNEAQ. CDR3 length equals 14 residues. This CDR3 reads CASSLRKDTGELFF. Here the CDR3 DNA reads TGTGCCAGCAGCTTACGCAAGGACACCGGGGAGCTGTTTTTT.

This clonotype was counted a few times. This chain connects TRBV5-5 to TRBJ2-1, with 9 bases lining up with TRBD1. The length of the CDR3 is 16 residues. Germline V CDR1 and CDR2: SGHKS, YYEKEE (reference sequence). The V segment lost 0 bases and the J segment 8 bases; nucleotides outside the gene matches: 9. The CDR3 is CASSLAAGQGGYEQFF. For the CDR3, the DNA is TGTGCCAGCAGCTTGGCCGCGGGACAGGGTGGCTATGAGCAGTTCTTC.

J is TRBJ2-1 and V is TRBV30, with D possibly called TRBD1 or TRBD2 (5 bases each). CDR3 length equals 14 residues. CDR1 and CDR2 from the germline V gene are GTSNPN and SVGIG (reference sequence). V gave up 5 bases and J gave up 6 bases, with 17 bases separating them. The CDR3: CAWAGHLGGNEQFF. CDR3 in DNA: TGTGCCTGGGCGGGTCACCTTGGGGGCAATGAGCAGTTCTTC.

This clonotype was seen repeatedly, ten times or more. The rearrangement uses TRBV6-5 and TRBJ2-5; weak D call: TRBD1 (6 bases). Germline assignment: CDR1 MNHEY and CDR2 SVGAGI. CDR3 length equals 15 residues. V was shortened by 0 bases and J by 1 base, with 9 bases between the two germline ends. The CDR3 region has the DNA TGTGCCAGCAGTTACTCTAGGGGGAGCCAAGAGACCCAGTACTTC. Protein: CASSYSRGSQETQYF.

The rearrangement links TRBV3-1 to TRBJ1-2; 7 nucleotides match TRBD1. The CDR3 has 13 amino acids. Germline lookup yields CDR1 LGHDT and CDR2 YNNKEL (reference sequence). The junction had 5 bases not matched to a gene; V was cut back by 4 bases and J by 6 bases. CDR3 DNA: TGTGCCAGCAGCCTTGACAGGGAGGATGGCTACACCTTC. This encodes CASSLDREDGYTF. Complete variable domain (other parts from reference TRBV3-1 and TRBJ1-2): DTAVSQTPKYLVTQMGNDKSIKCEQNLGHDTMYWYKQDSKKFLKIMFSYNNKELIINETVPNRFSPKSPDKAHLNLHINSLELGDSAVYFCASSLDREDGYTFGSGTRLTVV.

The rearrangement joins TRBV6-5 to TRBJ1-1; TRBD1 matches 9 bases. The CDR3 has 15 amino acids. V was clipped by 4 bases and J by 3 bases; unmatched bases: 6. Germline CDR1 is MNHEY and CDR2 is SVGAGI. The CDR3 DNA reads as TGTGCCAGCAGTTCACAGGGGGCTGGTGACACTGAAGCTTTCTTT. Translation: CASSSQGAGDTEAFF.

This clonotype has a handful of counts. This chain joins TRBV15 and TRBJ2-1; 9 nucleotides agree with TRBD1. Trimming removed 3 bases from V and 4 bases from J; junction bases left unmatched: 7. Per germline, CDR1 LNHNV and CDR2 YYDKDF (reference sequence). The CDR3 loop spans 16 amino acids. The CDR3 DNA is TGTGCCACCAGCAGCCTCTGGACAGGGGAATACAATGAGCAGTTCTTC. It specifies CATSSLWTGEYNEQFF.